Shown below are 3 T cell receptor beta chains from a single sample sequenced in a study of T cell changes during pregnancy in multiple sclerosis. Repertoires were generated with immunoSEQ multiplex PCR, while TCRdb's copy carries only in-frame clones and drops some. The table shows about 100,000 clones, with 92% occurring only once. Here the sequenced sample was peripheral blood, taken after pregnancy. Source of these receptors: a female donor with multiple sclerosis, enrolled in a pregnancy study.

This rearrangement joins TRBV6-6 to TRBJ2-7; D gene uncertain. The CDR3 spans 12 residues. In germline, CDR1 is MNHNY, CDR2 SVGAGI (reference sequence). With 2 bases removed from V and 5 bases from J, the gap between germline ends came to 7 bases. CDR3: CASSYGLDEQYF. The CDR3 coding sequence is TGTGCCAGCAGTTACGGCTTGGACGAGCAGTACTTC.

This clone was seen at least ten times. V usage is TRBV6-4 and J usage is TRBJ2-3; TRBD2 aligns across 10 bases. This CDR3 spans 16 amino acids. Per the germline V gene, CDR1 is MRHNA and CDR2 is SNTAGT. J gave up 5 bases and V 0 bases, and 5 bases lay outside the gene matches. CDR3 sequence: CASSDSSGGAVDTQYF. As DNA, the CDR3 is TGTGCCAGCAGTGACTCGAGCGGGGGGGCCGTAGATACGCAGTATTTT.

The V gene is TRBV27, the J gene TRBJ2-7, with D possibly TRBD1 on 5 matching bases. In germline, CDR1 is MNHEY, CDR2 SMNVEV (reference sequence). V was cut by 8 bases and J by 2 bases, with 16 bases left in between. CDR3 length: 14 residues. Here the CDR3 reads CASSTSIGAYEQYF. The CDR3 nucleotides are TGTGCCAGCTCGACCTCAATAGGGGCCTACGAGCAGTACTTC.